These 17 T cell receptor beta chains were sequenced from one sample in a study of T-cell reconstitution after alpha-beta-depleted transplantation in children. A library of TCRbeta sequences, prepared with unique molecular identifiers, was generated. TCRdb processed the PCR reads anew with MiXCR; each CDR3 protein has one entry. Among about 580,000 distinct CDR3 sequences, 23% were seen once, and the ten largest hold 11% to 15%. This material consisted of PBMCs, mostly from graft donor cells, taken 360 days after TCRalphabeta/CD19-depleted stem cell transplant. These TCRs come from a boy younger than two who had a stem cell transplant for acute myeloid leukemia, so the T cells may come from the graft donor.

V is TRBV20-1 and J is TRBJ2-3; D might be TRBD2 (6 bases). The CDR3 totals 15 residues. Trimming removed 3 bases at V and 2 bases at J, with 15 bases between. Looked up from germline, CDR1 is DFQATT and CDR2 is SNEGSKA (reference sequence). In nucleotides, the CDR3 is TGCAGTGCTAGCTCTCCGCGGGGTTCCACAGATACGCAGTATTTT. Translated: CSASSPRGSTDTQYF.

The J gene is TRBJ2-7, the V gene TRBV12-5; D perhaps matches TRBD1 (6 bases). V was shortened by 3 bases and J by 3 bases, with 18 bases between the two germline ends. Germline V gene sequence: CDR1 LGHNT, CDR2 FRNRAP. CDR3 length equals 16 residues. CDR3 coding DNA: TGTGCTAGTGGTTTTCGCCGAGCGGACAGAAACTACGAGCAGTACTTC. It yields the protein CASGFRRADRNYEQYF.

This chain uses TRBV5-5 with TRBJ2-6; D is ambiguous. In germline, CDR1 is SGHKS, CDR2 YYEKEE (reference sequence). CDR3 length: 11 amino acids. V lost 2 bases and J 17 bases, leaving 11 bases between the germline ends. The CDR3 nucleotides read TGTGCCAGCAGCTTACAAGAGACCGTGACTTTC. This sequence encodes CASSLQETVTF.

The chain links TRBV20-1 to TRBJ1-2; D unresolved. The CDR3 spans 14 residues. The V end was cut by 1 base, the J end by 4 bases, with 13 bases between. Germline CDR1 DFQATT, CDR2 SNEGSKA (reference sequence). CDR3 DNA sequence: TGCAGTGCTAGAGTCGGGGAGGGAGGCTATGGCTACACCTTC. It translates to CSARVGEGGYGYTF.

This clonotype was detected many times. This chain joins TRBV3-1 and TRBJ1-1; 12 bases are a match to TRBD1. V was pared by 5 bases and J by 6 bases, with 4 bases of the junction left unmatched. Germline values: CDR1 LGHDT, CDR2 YNNKEL (reference sequence). CDR3 length: 14 residues. Here the CDR3 DNA reads TGTGCCAGCAGCGGCCGGGACAGGGGGCCTGAAGCTTTCTTT. Encoded protein: CASSGRDRGPEAFF.

The CDR3 DNA is TGTGCCAGCAGCTTAGATTGGGTAGCGGGGACCTACAATGAGCAGTTCTTC. As protein: CASSLDWVAGTYNEQFF. This chain joins TRBV11-2 and TRBJ2-1; TRBD2 aligns across 8 bases. Looked up from germline, CDR1 is SGHAT and CDR2 is FQNNGV. This CDR3 region has 17 residues. Germline trimming cut 0 bases from V and 2 bases from J; bases unmatched to any gene: 6.

There are many counts of this clonotype. The chain carries TRBV7-2 and TRBJ2-7; 11 bases are shared with TRBD2. Germline V lookup: CDR1 SGHTA, CDR2 FQGNSA. This CDR3 spans 15 amino acids. V was clipped by 3 bases and J by 3 bases; unmatched bases: 4. The CDR3 sequence is CASSFSGTSGYEQYF. The CDR3 DNA is TGTGCCAGCAGCTTTTCCGGGACTAGCGGCTACGAGCAGTACTTC. Combining the CDR3 with reference TRBV7-2 and TRBJ2-7 gives the whole variable domain GAGVSQSPSNKVTEKGKDVELRCDPISGHTALYWYRQSLGQGLEFLIYFQGNSAPDKSGLPSDRFSAERTGGSVSTLTIQRTQQEDSAVYLCASSFSGTSGYEQYFGPGTRLTVT.

This clonotype appeared once. The rearrangement joins TRBV10-3 to TRBJ1-4; the match to TRBD1 covers 10 bases. The CDR3 totals 17 residues. Germline V lookup: CDR1 ENHRY, CDR2 SYGVKD. V was pared by 4 bases and J by 8 bases, with 13 bases of the junction left unmatched. The CDR3 DNA sequence: TGTGCCATCAGTGCGGACAGGGGGATACTCTCTTTCGAAAAACTGTTTTTT. As protein: CAISADRGILSFEKLFF.

This clonotype was seen ten or more times. This chain joins TRBV12-3 or TRBV12-4 and TRBJ2-7, with D tentatively TRBD1 (5 bases). This CDR3 has 13 residues. The V and J ends lost 5 bases and 3 bases respectively, with 11 bases between them. CDR3 loop: CASSPGWFYEQYF. CDR3 DNA sequence: TGTGCCAGCAGTCCAGGGTGGTTCTACGAGCAGTACTTC.

The rearrangement links TRBV9 to TRBJ2-1; 8 nucleotides align to TRBD1. The CDR3 spans 14 residues. CDR1 is SGDLS and CDR2 is YYNGEE in the germline V gene. V shed 10 bases and J 4 bases; nucleotides not matched to a gene: 10. The CDR3 nucleotides are TGTGCCTCTGCTGCCGGGACAGGTTACAATGAGCAGTTCTTC. This translates into CASAAGTGYNEQFF.

This rearrangement joins TRBV5-1 to TRBJ2-7; 8 bases line up with TRBD1. The CDR3 extends over 15 amino acids. The germline V gene encodes CDR1 SGHRS and CDR2 YFSETQ. With V trimmed by 3 bases and J by 2 bases, 7 bases remained unmatched. The DNA for the CDR3 is TGCGCCAGCAGCTCCAGACAGGGGTCCACCTACGAGCAGTACTTC. It codes for CASSSRQGSTYEQYF. Looking up the rest from reference TRBV5-1 and TRBJ2-7 gives the full variable domain: KAGVTQTPRYLIKTRGQQVTLSCSPISGHRSVSWYQQTPGQGLQFLFEYFSETQRNKGNFPGRFSGRQFSNSRSEMNVSTLELGDSALYLCASSSRQGSTYEQYFGPGTRLTVT.

At least ten counts were recorded for this clonotype. The chain recombines TRBV9 with TRBJ2-1, with 9 bases matching TRBD2. Per the germline V gene, CDR1 is SGDLS and CDR2 is YYNGEE. The trim removed 4 bases at V and 8 bases at J, leaving 28 bases unmatched. The CDR3 consists of 21 residues. As DNA, the CDR3 is TGTGCCAGCAGCCCTTTGTTCTCCTCGGGGCGGGGGGGCGTTAACGTTGATGAGCAGTTCTTC. It translates to CASSPLFSSGRGGVNVDEQFF.

This sequence joins TRBV4-2 and TRBJ2-1; D is undetermined. Germline V gene sequence: CDR1 LGHNA, CDR2 YNFKEQ. The CDR3 has 17 amino acids. V lost 0 bases to trimming and J lost 0 bases, with 12 bases between them. In DNA, the CDR3 is TGTGCCAGCAGCCAAGAATTACGCCTTAGCTCCTACAATGAGCAGTTCTTC. This codes for CASSQELRLSSYNEQFF.

V and J are TRBV12-3 or TRBV12-4 and TRBJ1-6; TRBD1 is a possible D gene (5 bases). Trimming shortened V by 2 bases and J by 8 bases, and 13 bases separated the two germline ends. The length of the CDR3 is 15 residues. This CDR3 is CASSLSGWSDSPLHF. Here the CDR3 DNA reads TGTGCCAGCAGTTTATCAGGGTGGTCGGATTCACCCCTCCACTTT.

In regard to this clonotype: One end of the junction varies from germline; a read error may be responsible. The V and J genes are TRBV7-2 and TRBJ2-4; weak D call: TRBD2 (5 bases). This CDR3 comprises 13 residues. Germline values: CDR1 SGHTA, CDR2 FQGNSA. The chain's CDR3 is CASSLKGETTVLF. The CDR3 DNA sequence: TGTGCCAGCAGCTTAAAGGGAGAAACTACGGTCCTATTC.

Many counts were recorded for this clonotype. The CDR3 bases are TGTGCCAGCAGCCCGACCCCACTAACTAGCCCTAGGACCCACACCGGGGAGCTGTTTTTT. It codes for CASSPTPLTSPRTHTGELFF. The V and J genes are TRBV12-3 or TRBV12-4 and TRBJ2-2; the D gene is possibly TRBD2 (6 bases). V was pared by 6 bases and J by 3 bases, with 29 bases between. CDR3 size: 20 residues.

V usage is TRBV20-1 and J usage is TRBJ2-1; D unresolved. The CDR3 has 16 amino acids. Trimming cost V 0 bases and J 0 bases, with 12 bases left between them. Germline CDR1 DFQATT, CDR2 SNEGSKA (reference sequence). CDR3 region: CSAREKGFSSYNEQFF. The CDR3 region has the DNA TGCAGTGCTAGAGAGAAGGGTTTCAGCTCCTACAATGAGCAGTTCTTC.